What follows describes a single T cell receptor beta chain. This record belongs to a study of blood T cell repertoires in COVID-19. CDR1 is SNHLY, CDR2 FYNNEI, per germline. This CDR3 is built from 14 residues. Trimming took 9 bases from V and 2 from J; bases not matched to a gene: 1. TCRdb's table, derived via immunoSEQ multiplex PCR, lists solely in-frame clones and lacks some. Of 50,000 or so clones in the sample, 80% to 95% were seen once. The specimen sequenced was peripheral blood. This chain links TRBV2 with TRBJ2-6; TRBD1 matches 10 bases. The sequence was collected from a human donor with active COVID-19. The donor label of this sample is uncertain. This CDR3 is CARDRGTGANVLTF. Written as DNA, the CDR3 is TGTGCCAGGGACAGGGGGACTGGGGCCAACGTCCTGACTTTC.